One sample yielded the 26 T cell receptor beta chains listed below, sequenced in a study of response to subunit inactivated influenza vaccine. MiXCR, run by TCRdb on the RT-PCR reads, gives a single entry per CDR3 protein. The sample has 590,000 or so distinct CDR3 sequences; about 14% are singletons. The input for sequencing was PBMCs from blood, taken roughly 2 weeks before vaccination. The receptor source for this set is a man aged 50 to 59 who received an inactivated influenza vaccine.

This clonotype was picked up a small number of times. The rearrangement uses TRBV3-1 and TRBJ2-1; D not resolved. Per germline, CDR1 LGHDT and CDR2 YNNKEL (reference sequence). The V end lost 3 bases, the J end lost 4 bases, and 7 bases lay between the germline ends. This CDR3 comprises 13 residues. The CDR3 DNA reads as TGTGCCAGCAGCCACGAGTGGTACAATGAGCAGTTCTTC. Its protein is CASSHEWYNEQFF.

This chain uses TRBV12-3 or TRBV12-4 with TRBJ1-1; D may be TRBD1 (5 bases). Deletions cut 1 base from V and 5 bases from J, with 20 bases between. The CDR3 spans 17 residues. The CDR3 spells CASSLGQGYLLRTEAFF. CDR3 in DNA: TGTGCCAGCAGTTTAGGGCAGGGCTATCTTCTGAGGACTGAAGCTTTCTTT.

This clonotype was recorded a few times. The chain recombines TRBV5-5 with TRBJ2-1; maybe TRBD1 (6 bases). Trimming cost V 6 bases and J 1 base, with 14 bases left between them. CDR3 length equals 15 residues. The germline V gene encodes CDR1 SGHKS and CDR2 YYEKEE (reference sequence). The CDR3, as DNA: TGTGCCAGCACCGTCGGACAGCCATCCTACAATGAGCAGTTCTTC. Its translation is CASTVGQPSYNEQFF.

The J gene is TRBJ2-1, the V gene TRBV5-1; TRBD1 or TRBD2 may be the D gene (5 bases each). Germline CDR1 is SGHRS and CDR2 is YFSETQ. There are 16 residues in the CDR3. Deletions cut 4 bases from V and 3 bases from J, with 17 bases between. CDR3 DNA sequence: TGCGCCAGCAGCCGGGGCACAGGAGGAATCTACAATGAGCAGTTCTTC. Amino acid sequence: CASSRGTGGIYNEQFF.

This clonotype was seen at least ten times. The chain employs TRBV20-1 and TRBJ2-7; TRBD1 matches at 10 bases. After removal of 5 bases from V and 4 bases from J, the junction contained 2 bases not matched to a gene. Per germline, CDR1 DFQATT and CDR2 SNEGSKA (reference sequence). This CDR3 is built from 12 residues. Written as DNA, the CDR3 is TGCAGTGCTTGGGACAGGGGTTACGAGCAGTACTTC. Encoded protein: CSAWDRGYEQYF.

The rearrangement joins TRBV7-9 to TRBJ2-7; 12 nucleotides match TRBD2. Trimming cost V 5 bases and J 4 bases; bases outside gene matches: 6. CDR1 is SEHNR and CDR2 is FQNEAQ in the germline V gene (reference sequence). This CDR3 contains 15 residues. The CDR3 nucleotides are TGTGCCAGCAGCATGACTAGCGGGAGCTTGTACGAGCAGTACTTC. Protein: CASSMTSGSLYEQYF.

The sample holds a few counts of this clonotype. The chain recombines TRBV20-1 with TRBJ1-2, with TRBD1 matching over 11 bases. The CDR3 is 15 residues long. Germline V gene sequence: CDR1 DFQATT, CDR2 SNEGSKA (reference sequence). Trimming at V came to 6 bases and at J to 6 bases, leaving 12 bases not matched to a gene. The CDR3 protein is CSAPQPGTGGNGYTF. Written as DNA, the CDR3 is TGCAGTGCCCCCCAACCCGGGACAGGGGGGAATGGCTACACCTTC.

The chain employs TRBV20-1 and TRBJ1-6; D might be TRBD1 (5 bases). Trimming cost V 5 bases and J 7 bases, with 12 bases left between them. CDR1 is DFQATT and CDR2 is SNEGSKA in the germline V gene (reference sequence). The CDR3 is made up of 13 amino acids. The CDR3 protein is CSAAQGLNSPLHF. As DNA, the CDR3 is TGCAGTGCTGCTCAGGGTCTGAATTCACCCCTCCACTTT.

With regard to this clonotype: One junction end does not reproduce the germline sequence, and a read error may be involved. CDR3 nucleotides: TGCAGTGCTAATCCCTTCGGAGTAGCGGGGGAGACCCAGCACTTC. As protein: CSANPFGVAGETQHF. The chain joins TRBV20-1 to TRBJ2-5, with 9 bases identical to TRBD2. This CDR3 contains 15 residues. CDR1 is DFQATT and CDR2 is SNEGSKA in the germline V gene (reference sequence).

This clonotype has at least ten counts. For the CDR3, the DNA is TGCGCCAGCAGCTCCCACAGGGTCGGCACTGAAGCTTTCTTT. Its translation is CASSSHRVGTEAFF. The chain combines TRBV5-1 with TRBJ1-1, with D possibly matching TRBD1 (6 bases). The germline V gene encodes CDR1 SGHRS and CDR2 YFSETQ. The CDR3 is made up of 14 amino acids. Between the trimmed V and J ends, which lost 3 bases and 4 bases, there was a span of 13 bases. Together with reference TRBV5-1 and TRBJ1-1, the CDR3 gives the full variable domain: KAGVTQTPRYLIKTRGQQVTLSCSPISGHRSVSWYQQTPGQGLQFLFEYFSETQRNKGNFPGRFSGRQFSNSRSEMNVSTLELGDSALYLCASSSHRVGTEAFFGQGTRLTVV.

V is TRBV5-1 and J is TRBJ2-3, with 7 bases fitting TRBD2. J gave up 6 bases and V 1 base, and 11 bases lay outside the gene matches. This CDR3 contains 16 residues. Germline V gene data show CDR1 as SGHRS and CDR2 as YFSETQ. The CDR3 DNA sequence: TGCGCCAGCAGCTTGTATGCGGGAGTGGGCTTGGATACGCAGTATTTT. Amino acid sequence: CASSLYAGVGLDTQYF. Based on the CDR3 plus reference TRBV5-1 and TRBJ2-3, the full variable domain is KAGVTQTPRYLIKTRGQQVTLSCSPISGHRSVSWYQQTPGQGLQFLFEYFSETQRNKGNFPGRFSGRQFSNSRSEMNVSTLELGDSALYLCASSLYAGVGLDTQYFGPGTRLTVL.

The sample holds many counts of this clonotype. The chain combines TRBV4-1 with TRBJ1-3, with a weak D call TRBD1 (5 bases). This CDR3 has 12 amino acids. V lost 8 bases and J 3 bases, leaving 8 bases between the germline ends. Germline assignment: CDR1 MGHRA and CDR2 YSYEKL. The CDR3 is CASLGDGNTIYF. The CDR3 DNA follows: TGCGCCAGCTTGGGGGATGGAAACACCATATATTTT.

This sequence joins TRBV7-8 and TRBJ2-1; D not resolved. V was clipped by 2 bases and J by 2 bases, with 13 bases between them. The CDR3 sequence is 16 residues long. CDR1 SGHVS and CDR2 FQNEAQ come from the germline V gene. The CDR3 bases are TGTGCCAGCAGCTTAAGGTGGCTGGCGCCCTACAATGAGCAGTTCTTC. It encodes CASSLRWLAPYNEQFF.

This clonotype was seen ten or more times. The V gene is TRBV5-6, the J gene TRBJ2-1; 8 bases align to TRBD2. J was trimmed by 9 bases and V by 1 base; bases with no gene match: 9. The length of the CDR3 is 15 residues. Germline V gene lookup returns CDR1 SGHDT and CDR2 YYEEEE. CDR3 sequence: CASSLMTSGSGEQFF. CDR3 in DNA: TGTGCCAGCAGCTTGATGACGAGCGGGAGCGGTGAGCAGTTCTTC.

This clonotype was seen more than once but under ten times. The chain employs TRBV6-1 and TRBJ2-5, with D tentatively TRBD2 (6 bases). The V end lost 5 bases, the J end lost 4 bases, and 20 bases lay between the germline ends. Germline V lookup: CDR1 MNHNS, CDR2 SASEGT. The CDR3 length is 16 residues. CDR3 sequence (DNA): TGTGCCAGCAGTCTGCGAAAAACGGGACTCTTAGAGACCCAGTACTTC. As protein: CASSLRKTGLLETQYF.

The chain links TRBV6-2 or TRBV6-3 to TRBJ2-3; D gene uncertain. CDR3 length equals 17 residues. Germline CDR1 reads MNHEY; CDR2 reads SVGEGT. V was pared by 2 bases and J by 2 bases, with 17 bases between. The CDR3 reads CASSYEIGEINTDTQYF. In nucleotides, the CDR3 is TGTGCCAGCAGTTACGAGATAGGAGAAATTAACACAGATACGCAGTATTTT.

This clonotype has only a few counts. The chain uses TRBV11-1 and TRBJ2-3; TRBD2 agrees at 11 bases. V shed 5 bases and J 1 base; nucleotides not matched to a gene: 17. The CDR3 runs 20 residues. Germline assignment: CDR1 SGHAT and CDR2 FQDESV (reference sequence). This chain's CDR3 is CASSPIAGGRVSVGTDTQYF. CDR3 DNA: TGTGCCAGCAGCCCAATAGCGGGGGGGCGCGTATCAGTGGGCACAGATACGCAGTATTTT.

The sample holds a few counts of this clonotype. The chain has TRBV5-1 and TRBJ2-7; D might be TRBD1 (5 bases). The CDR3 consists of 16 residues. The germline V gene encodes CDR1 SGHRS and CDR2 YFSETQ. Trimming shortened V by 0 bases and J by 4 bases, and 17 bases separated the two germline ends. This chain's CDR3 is CASSLEGASVFYEQYF. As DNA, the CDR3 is TGCGCCAGCAGCTTGGAAGGGGCCTCCGTTTTTTACGAGCAGTACTTC.

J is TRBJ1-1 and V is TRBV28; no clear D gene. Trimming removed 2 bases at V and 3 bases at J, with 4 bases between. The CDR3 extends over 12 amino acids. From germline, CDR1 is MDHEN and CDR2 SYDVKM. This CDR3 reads CASSLRDTEAFF. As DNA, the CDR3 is TGTGCCAGCAGTTTAAGAGACACTGAAGCTTTCTTT.

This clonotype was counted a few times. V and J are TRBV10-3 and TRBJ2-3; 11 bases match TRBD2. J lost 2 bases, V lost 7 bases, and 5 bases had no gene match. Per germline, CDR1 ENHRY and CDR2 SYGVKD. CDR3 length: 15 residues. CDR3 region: CAINVAGGPTDTQYF. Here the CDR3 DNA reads TGTGCCATCAATGTAGCGGGGGGGCCCACAGATACGCAGTATTTT.

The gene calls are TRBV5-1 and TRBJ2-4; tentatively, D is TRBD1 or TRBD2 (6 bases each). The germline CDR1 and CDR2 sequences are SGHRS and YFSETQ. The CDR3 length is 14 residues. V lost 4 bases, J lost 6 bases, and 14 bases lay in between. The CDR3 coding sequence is TGCGCCAGCAGCCCCCCGGGGGCGGGAAACATTCAGTACTTC. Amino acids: CASSPPGAGNIQYF.

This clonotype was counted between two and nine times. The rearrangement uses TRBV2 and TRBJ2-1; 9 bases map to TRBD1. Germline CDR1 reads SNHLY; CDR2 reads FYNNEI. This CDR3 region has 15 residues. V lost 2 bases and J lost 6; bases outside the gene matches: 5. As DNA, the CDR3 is TGTGCCAGCAGTGAAACGGGACAGGGAATCAATGAGCAGTTCTTC. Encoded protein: CASSETGQGINEQFF.

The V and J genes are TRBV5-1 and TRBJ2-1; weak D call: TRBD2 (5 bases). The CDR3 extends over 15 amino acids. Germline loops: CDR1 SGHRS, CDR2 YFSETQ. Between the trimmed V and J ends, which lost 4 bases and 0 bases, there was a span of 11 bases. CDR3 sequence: CASSLGSASYNEQFF. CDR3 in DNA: TGCGCCAGCAGCCTGGGTAGCGCCTCCTACAATGAGCAGTTCTTC.

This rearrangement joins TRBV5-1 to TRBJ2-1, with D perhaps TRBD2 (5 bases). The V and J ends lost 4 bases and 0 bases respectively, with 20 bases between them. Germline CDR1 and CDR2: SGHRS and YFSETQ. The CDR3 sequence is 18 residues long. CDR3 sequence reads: CASSLRAGAASSYNEQFF. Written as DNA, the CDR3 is TGCGCCAGCAGCCTGCGGGCTGGAGCGGCTAGCTCCTACAATGAGCAGTTCTTC.

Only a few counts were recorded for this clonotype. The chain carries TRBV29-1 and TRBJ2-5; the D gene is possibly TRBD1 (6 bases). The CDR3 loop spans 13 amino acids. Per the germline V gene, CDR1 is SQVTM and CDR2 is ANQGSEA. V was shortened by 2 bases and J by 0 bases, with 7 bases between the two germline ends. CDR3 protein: CSVETGYQETQYF. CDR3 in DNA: TGCAGCGTTGAAACAGGGTACCAAGAGACCCAGTACTTC.

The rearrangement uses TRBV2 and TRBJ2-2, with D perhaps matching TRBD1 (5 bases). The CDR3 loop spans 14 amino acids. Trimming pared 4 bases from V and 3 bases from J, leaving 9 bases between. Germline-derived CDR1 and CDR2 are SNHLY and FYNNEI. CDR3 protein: CASSAEGDTGELFF. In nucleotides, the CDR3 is TGTGCCAGCAGTGCCGAAGGGGACACCGGGGAGCTGTTTTTT. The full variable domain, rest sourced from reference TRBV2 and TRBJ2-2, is EPEVTQTPSHQVTQMGQEVILRCVPISNHLYFYWYRQILGQKVEFLVSFYNNEISEKSEIFDDQFSVERPDGSNFTLKIRSTKLEDSAMYFCASSAEGDTGELFFGEGSRLTVL.